A single sample gave rise to the 16 T cell receptor beta chains below, sequenced in a study of CD8 T cell repertoires and HIV-1 epitope variants. Here immunoSEQ multiplex PCR was the method, and the copy in TCRdb shows in-frame clones only, minus some. The data hold about 4,600 clones, with 50% to 80% observed a single time. Which antigens these TCRs recognize remains unknown. Sequencing was done on a sample of cultured CD8+ T cells derived from PBMCs. The receptors come from a male donor with HIV.

The genes are TRBV28 and TRBJ1-5; TRBD1 is a possible D gene (5 bases). CDR3 length: 15 residues. Germline loops: CDR1 MDHEN, CDR2 SYDVKM. V dropped 3 bases and J dropped 5 bases, with 14 bases sitting between them. The CDR3 coding sequence is TGTGCCAGCAGTTTGCTGCAGGGAAGCGATCAGCCCCAGCATTTT. This translates into CASSLLQGSDQPQHF.

With respect to this clone: At one of its ends the junction is not consistent with the germline gene, which may arise from a read error. J is TRBJ1-2 and V is TRBV10-3; no clear D gene. Germline CDR1 ENHRY, CDR2 SYGVKD. The length of the CDR3 is 16 residues. This chain's CDR3 is CASSELPQDLDYGYTF. The CDR3 region has the DNA TGTGCCAGCAGTGAACTTCCACAAGACCTAGACTATGGCTACACCTTC.

This clone has only a few counts. The chain has TRBV11-3 and TRBJ1-1, with D unclear. This CDR3 is 13 amino acids long. V lost 1 base, J lost 5 bases, and 8 bases lay in between. Germline V gives CDR1 SGHNT, CDR2 YENEEA. The CDR3 DNA sequence: TGTGCCAGCAGCTTAGGGGGAAATACTGAAGCTTTCTTT. It translates to CASSLGGNTEAFF.

J is TRBJ2-1 and V is TRBV7-2; possible D gene TRBD2, 6 bases. This CDR3 has 18 residues. The V gene lost 1 base and the J gene lost 0 bases, with 16 bases spanning the gap. Germline V gives CDR1 SGHTA, CDR2 FQGNSA. DNA of the CDR3: TGTGCCAGCAGCTTAGAAGGGGTAGCGGCATACTCCTACAATGAGCAGTTCTTC. This gives the protein CASSLEGVAAYSYNEQFF.

V gene TRBV28 combines with J gene TRBJ2-1; D is ambiguous. Germline lookup yields CDR1 MDHEN and CDR2 SYDVKM. Between the trimmed V and J ends, which lost 3 bases and 0 bases, there was a span of 9 bases. CDR3 size: 15 residues. In DNA, the CDR3 is TGTGCCAGCAGTTTTAGATTTGACTCCTACAATGAGCAGTTCTTC. As protein: CASSFRFDSYNEQFF.

The chain joins TRBV29-1 to TRBJ2-1; maybe TRBD1 (6 bases). This CDR3 is built from 13 residues. CDR1 SQVTM and CDR2 ANQGSEA come from the germline V gene. Trimming took 4 bases from V and 6 from J, leaving 13 bases between them. CDR3 residues: CSVVHRDGNEQFF. The CDR3 nucleotides are TGCAGCGTTGTCCACAGGGACGGCAATGAGCAGTTCTTC.

The chain employs TRBV9 and TRBJ2-3; D not resolved. V lost 3 bases and J 7 bases, leaving 9 bases between the germline ends. Looked up from germline, CDR1 is SGDLS and CDR2 is YYNGEE. The CDR3 totals 12 residues. The CDR3 nucleotides are TGTGCCAGCAGCGCGGGCGAAAATACGCAGTATTTT. Residues: CASSAGENTQYF.

The J gene is TRBJ1-5, the V gene TRBV5-5; perhaps TRBD1 as D (5 bases). The V gene's germline CDR1 is SGHKS and CDR2 YYEKEE (reference sequence). CDR3 length: 14 residues. V was shortened by 0 bases and J by 5 bases, with 9 bases between the two germline ends. The CDR3 is CASSLDQGYQPQHF. CDR3 nucleotides: TGTGCCAGCAGCTTGGATCAGGGTTATCAGCCCCAGCATTTT.

This clone was recorded a few times. V and J are TRBV28 and TRBJ1-5; TRBD1 might be the D (6 bases). The CDR3 has 15 residues. Trimming removed 6 bases from V and 0 bases from J, with 12 bases in between. Looked up from germline, CDR1 is MDHEN and CDR2 is SYDVKM. CDR3 in amino acids: CASRKGGYSNQPQHF. CDR3 sequence (DNA): TGTGCCAGCAGAAAGGGGGGTTATAGCAATCAGCCCCAGCATTTT. Looking up the rest from reference TRBV28 and TRBJ1-5 gives the full variable domain: DVKVTQSSRYLVKRTGEKVFLECVQDMDHENMFWYRQDPGLGLRLIYFSYDVKMKEKGDIPEGYSVSREKKERFSLILESASTNQTSMYLCASRKGGYSNQPQHFGDGTRLSIL.

In this sample, this clone turned up a few times. The rearrangement joins TRBV11-2 to TRBJ1-1, with 9 bases lining up with TRBD1. V gave up 1 base and J gave up 4 bases; unmatched junction bases: 13. The CDR3 length is 18 residues. Germline V gives CDR1 SGHAT, CDR2 FQNNGV. The CDR3 DNA follows: TGTGCCAGCAGCTTAGTCGTGACAGGGGGGTCTTGGGGCACTGAAGCTTTCTTT. Translated: CASSLVVTGGSWGTEAFF.

The chain links TRBV10-3 to TRBJ2-3, with 11 bases aligning to TRBD2. From germline, CDR1 is ENHRY and CDR2 SYGVKD. Trimming took 3 bases from V and 2 from J; bases not matched to a gene: 13. The CDR3 is made up of 19 amino acids. The CDR3: CAISDLFSGREESTDTQYF. CDR3 sequence (DNA): TGTGCCATCAGTGATCTCTTTAGCGGGAGGGAAGAATCCACAGATACGCAGTATTTT.

The chain couples TRBV9 to TRBJ2-7, with 7 bases that match TRBD1. In germline, CDR1 is SGDLS, CDR2 YYNGEE. V trimming: 0 bases; J trimming: 0 bases; junction bases outside the gene matches: 0. This CDR3 is built from 14 residues. The CDR3: CASSVGDSSYEQYF. The CDR3 DNA reads TGTGCCAGCAGCGTAGGGGACAGCTCCTACGAGCAGTACTTC.

The chain is built from TRBV10-1 and TRBJ2-1, with 9 bases matching TRBD2. Trimming took 0 bases from V and 1 from J; bases not matched to a gene: 1. Germline values: CDR1 WNHNN, CDR2 SYGVQD (reference sequence). The CDR3 length is 16 residues. The CDR3 reads CASSESLAGSYNEQFF. CDR3 sequence (DNA): TGCGCCAGCAGTGAGTCCCTAGCGGGGTCCTACAATGAGCAGTTCTTC.

V is TRBV28 and J is TRBJ2-5; D uncertain. Germline V gene lookup returns CDR1 MDHEN and CDR2 SYDVKM. The ends were cut back, 3 bases at V and 4 bases at J, with 6 bases in the middle. This CDR3 comprises 12 residues. This chain's CDR3 is CASSFNGETQYF. The DNA for the CDR3 is TGTGCCAGCAGTTTTAACGGAGAGACCCAGTACTTC.

CDR3 loop: CASSDSSGGANEQFF. CDR3 nucleotide sequence: TGTGCCAGCAGTGACTCTAGCGGGGGGGCCAATGAGCAGTTCTTC. This chain joins TRBV6-4 and TRBJ2-1; 11 positions match TRBD2. The CDR3 consists of 15 residues. CDR1 is MRHNA and CDR2 is SNTAGT in the germline V gene. Trimming took 0 bases from V and 6 from J; bases not matched to a gene: 1.

The J gene is TRBJ2-1, the V gene TRBV4-3; D might be TRBD2 (6 bases). Germline assignment: CDR1 LGHNA and CDR2 YSLEER. The V end lost 1 base, the J end lost 7 bases, and 20 bases lay between the germline ends. The CDR3 runs to 17 residues. The CDR3 protein is CASSQAGDLDLLNEQFF. CDR3 DNA: TGCGCCAGCAGCCAAGCGGGGGACCTTGACCTTTTGAATGAGCAGTTCTTC.